This is a list of T cell receptor beta chains from one sample in a study of blood T cell repertoires in COVID-19. The data were produced by immunoSEQ multiplex PCR, yet TCRdb's version contains in-frame clones alone and is incomplete. The sample lists over 400,000 clones; less than 90% were seen once. The sequencing sample was made of PBMCs or T cells enriched from blood (not recorded which). The receptors shown here come from a woman aged 60-75 years who had recovered from COVID-19. The CDR3 runs from the conserved cysteine through the conserved F or W. Each record gives: D gene, V gene, clone size, J gene, CDR3 DNA, CDR3 protein. A D gene is named only where the DNA matches it firmly. The size of a clone is reported for some rows only, either as once, few or many, or as a class for expanded clones.

.,TRBV7-9,once,TRBJ2-2,TGTGCCAGCAGCCCAAGCGGCGTTAACACCGGGGAGCTGTTTTTT,CASSPSGVNTGELFF
TRBD1,TRBV20-1,.,TRBJ1-5,TGCAGTGCTAGTACTCCGGGACAGCGCTATAGCAATCAGCCCCAGCATTTT,CSASTPGQRYSNQPQHF
.,TRBV7-7,.,TRBJ2-2,TGTGCCAGCAGCCCAGACTTGAACACCGGGGAGCTGTTTTTT,CASSPDLNTGELFF
.,TRBV10-3,once,TRBJ2-3,TGTGCCATCAGTGAGTTAGGGGGGGGGCCGACAGATACGCAGTATTTT,CAISELGGGPTDTQYF
TRBD2,TRBV4-2,.,TRBJ2-2,TGTGCCAGCAGCCAAAGCGGGGGGACCGGGGAGCTGTTTTTT,CASSQSGGTGELFF
.,TRBV2,.,TRBJ1-6,TGTGCCAGCAAACAGGAGTTTAATTCACCCCTCCACTTT,CASKQEFNSPLHF
TRBD2,TRBV2,once,TRBJ2-1,TGTGCCACATCCTTAGCGGGGGGGCAGTACAATGAGCAGTTCTTC,CATSLAGGQYNEQFF
TRBD1,TRBV5-6,.,TRBJ1-3,TGTGCCAGCAGCTTGGGGGGCCTGACAGGGTCATTCGGAAACACCATATATTTT,CASSLGGLTGSFGNTIYF
.,TRBV19,.,TRBJ1-2,TGTGCCAGTAGTATGGCGGTGGGAGGAAACTATGGCTACACCTTC,CASSMAVGGNYGYTF
.,TRBV4-1,once,TRBJ1-2,TGCGCCAGCAAGGAGTATCCAGGGAAGTCCTATGGCTACACCTTC,CASKEYPGKSYGYTF
.,TRBV2,.,TRBJ1-2,TGTGCCAGCAGTGAGTGGGCAGGGAAGGACTATGGCTACACCTTC,CASSEWAGKDYGYTF
TRBD1,TRBV27,.,TRBJ1-5,TGTGCCAGCAGTTTGCATCAGGGGGCGCAGCCCCAGCATTTT,CASSLHQGAQPQHF
.,TRBV3-1/TRBV3-2,.,TRBJ1-6,TGTGCCAGCAGCCAAGAAGGGCGGGGGTTGTATTCACCCCTCCACTTT,CASSQEGRGLYSPLHF
.,TRBV3-1/TRBV3-2,.,TRBJ1-6,TGTGCCAGCAGCCAAGCGGTACAGGGTAATTCACCCCTCCACTTT,CASSQAVQGNSPLHF
.,TRBV10-3,.,TRBJ1-6,TGTGCCATCACCGACCCAGGGGTAAGAAATTCACCCCTCCACTTT,CAITDPGVRNSPLHF
.,TRBV14,.,TRBJ1-1,TGTGCCAGCAGCCAAGCGTGGAGGAACGCTGAAGCTTTCTTT,CASSQAWRNAEAFF
.,TRBV5-1,.,TRBJ1-1,TGCGCCAGCAGCCCCGCGGACATACAGAACACTGAAGCTTTCTTT,CASSPADIQNTEAFF
TRBD1,TRBV5-5,.,TRBJ1-5,TGTGCCAGCAGCCCCTACGACAGGGGTGTGGCTCAGCCCCAGCATTTT,CASSPYDRGVAQPQHF
.,TRBV24-1,.,TRBJ2-5,TGTGCCACCAGTGATTCTAGCGTGAGGGAAGAGACCCAGTACTTC,CATSDSSVREETQYF
.,TRBV10-3,.,TRBJ2-3,TGTGCCACCGAGGGGGGCACAGATACGCAGTATTTT,CATEGGTDTQYF
TRBD1,TRBV5-5,.,TRBJ2-1,TGTGCCAGCAGCAGTCGCGGGGACAGGGGTTTCAATGAGCAGTTCTTC,CASSSRGDRGFNEQFF
.,TRBV7-9,.,TRBJ1-2,TGTGCCAGCAGCTTAGTTTTGACGGGGGAAGGCTACACCTTC,CASSLVLTGEGYTF
TRBD1,TRBV4-1,.,TRBJ1-6,TGCGCCAGCCGACAGGGACTGAAAGAATTAAATTCACCCCTCCACTTT,CASRQGLKELNSPLHF
.,TRBV25-1,.,TRBJ2-1,TGTGCCAGTAACGGGGGGCCTGCCAACAATGAGCAGTTCTTC,CASNGGPANNEQFF
.,TRBV28,few,TRBJ1-5,TGTGCCACCCGTCGGGGGTCCCCCTATCAGCCCCAGCATTTT,CATRRGSPYQPQHF
TRBD1,TRBV28,.,TRBJ1-1,TGTGCCAGCAGTCCCCCGGGACAGGGGGCGGAAAACACTGAAGCTTTCTTT,CASSPPGQGAENTEAFF
.,TRBV12-3/TRBV12-4,.,TRBJ1-2,TGTGCCAGCAGTGGGCCCTATGGCTACACCTTC,CASSGPYGYTF
.,TRBV27,.,TRBJ1-2,TGTGCCAGCAGTATAAAGGGGAACTATGGCTACACCTTC,CASSIKGNYGYTF
.,TRBV6-5,few,TRBJ1-1,TGTGCCAGCAGCAGGGAACCGAACACTGAAGCTTTCTTT,CASSREPNTEAFF
.,TRBV5-1,.,TRBJ2-3,TGCGCCAGCAGGGTAGCGGCCAGCACAGATACGCAGTATTTT,CASRVAASTDTQYF
TRBD2,TRBV5-1,.,TRBJ2-3,TGCGCCAGCAGCTTGGCTAGCGGGGTCACAGATACGCAGTATTTT,CASSLASGVTDTQYF
.,TRBV30,.,TRBJ1-5,TGTGCCTGGAGTTTACAGGGAAATCAGCCCCAGCATTTT,CAWSLQGNQPQHF
TRBD1,TRBV12-5,.,TRBJ1-4,TGTGCTAGTGGTTTGGGGACAGGGTTGAATGAAAAACTGTTTTTT,CASGLGTGLNEKLFF
.,TRBV2,.,TRBJ1-5,TGTGCCAGCAGTCCTAATAGCAATCAGCCCCAGCATTTT,CASSPNSNQPQHF
.,TRBV18,.,TRBJ1-6,TGTGCCAGCTCACCACTTTCGGATTCACCCCTCCACTTT,CASSPLSDSPLHF
.,TRBV3-1/TRBV3-2,few,TRBJ1-5,TGTGCCAGCAGCCAAGCGGGGGGGACCCAGCATTTT,CASSQAGGTQHF